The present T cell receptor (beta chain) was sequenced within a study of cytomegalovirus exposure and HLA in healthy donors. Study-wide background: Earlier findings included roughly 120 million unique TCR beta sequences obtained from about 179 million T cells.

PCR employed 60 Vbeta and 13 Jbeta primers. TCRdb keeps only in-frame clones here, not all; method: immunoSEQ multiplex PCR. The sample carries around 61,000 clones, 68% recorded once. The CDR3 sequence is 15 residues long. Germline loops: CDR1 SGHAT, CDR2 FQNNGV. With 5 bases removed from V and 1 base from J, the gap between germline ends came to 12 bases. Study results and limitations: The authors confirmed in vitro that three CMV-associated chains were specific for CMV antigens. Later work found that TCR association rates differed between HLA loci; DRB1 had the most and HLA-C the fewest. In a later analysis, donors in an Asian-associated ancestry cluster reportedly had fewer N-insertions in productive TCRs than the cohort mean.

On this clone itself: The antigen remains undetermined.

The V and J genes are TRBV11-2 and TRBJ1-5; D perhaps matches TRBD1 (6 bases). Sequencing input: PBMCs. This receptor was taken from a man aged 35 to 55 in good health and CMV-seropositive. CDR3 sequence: CASSVTGNSNQPQHF. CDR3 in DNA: TGTGCCAGCAGCGTTACAGGGAACAGCAATCAGCCCCAGCATTTT.